One sample yielded the 5 T cell receptor beta chains listed below, sequenced in a study of T cell repertoires in cytomegalovirus infection. TCRdb used MiXCR to reprocess the reads, holding one entry per CDR3 protein. The table lists a few hundred thousand distinct CDR3 sequences, 15% to 20% of them singletons, with 7.5% to 9% in the top ten. Sequences were obtained from PBMCs. The origin of the receptors is a human donor in good health (CMV status not recorded). Some clones in this sample may be carry-over from other donors' samples.

This clonotype was recorded a few times. CDR3 residues: CATSLGQSNEKLFF. The CDR3 bases are TGTGCCACTTCCCTGGGGCAGTCTAATGAAAAACTGTTTTTT. The chain couples TRBV12-3 or TRBV12-4 to TRBJ1-4; TRBD1 might be the D (5 bases). V gave up 10 bases and J gave up 3 bases, with 15 bases separating them. The CDR3 sequence is 14 residues long.

This clonotype was seen ten or more times. The rearrangement uses TRBV20-1 and TRBJ2-5, with 8 bases identical to TRBD2. The CDR3 consists of 16 residues. V trimming: 3 bases; J trimming: 2 bases; junction bases outside the gene matches: 11. Germline V gene sequence: CDR1 DFQATT, CDR2 SNEGSKA (reference sequence). CDR3 loop: CSASGGVDPLQETQYF. CDR3 DNA sequence: TGCAGTGCTAGCGGGGGGGTGGACCCACTACAAGAGACCCAGTACTTC.

This clonotype was seen a handful of times. The rearrangement uses TRBV7-2 and TRBJ2-3, with TRBD2 matching 11 bases. Germline V gene data show CDR1 as SGHTA and CDR2 as FQGNSA. The CDR3 is made up of 18 amino acids. The ends lost 0 bases at V and 6 bases at J; junction bases unmatched: 11. CDR3 residues: CASSLALLTSGSLDTQYF. The CDR3 region has the DNA TGTGCCAGCAGCTTAGCCCTCTTAACTAGCGGGAGTTTGGATACGCAGTATTTT. Full variable domain (rest looked up from reference TRBV7-2 and TRBJ2-3): GAGVSQSPSNKVTEKGKDVELRCDPISGHTALYWYRQSLGQGLEFLIYFQGNSAPDKSGLPSDRFSAERTGGSVSTLTIQRTQQEDSAVYLCASSLALLTSGSLDTQYFGPGTRLTVL.

This clonotype was observed at least ten times. The chain recombines TRBV11-2 with TRBJ1-2; D may be TRBD1 (6 bases). Germline values: CDR1 SGHAT, CDR2 FQNNGV. V was cut by 3 bases and J by 4 bases, with 9 bases left in between. The CDR3 runs 13 residues. The CDR3 spells CASSFGGAYGYTF. CDR3 DNA: TGTGCCAGCAGCTTCGGGGGGGCCTATGGCTACACCTTC.

In this sample, this clonotype turned up a few times. This chain uses TRBV12-3 or TRBV12-4 with TRBJ1-2; D gene uncertain. V gave up 1 base and J gave up 5 bases, with 11 bases separating them. The CDR3 consists of 14 residues. CDR3 bases: TGTGCCAGCAGTTTAGGTGCCCGCCCTTATGGCTACACCTTC. It encodes CASSLGARPYGYTF.